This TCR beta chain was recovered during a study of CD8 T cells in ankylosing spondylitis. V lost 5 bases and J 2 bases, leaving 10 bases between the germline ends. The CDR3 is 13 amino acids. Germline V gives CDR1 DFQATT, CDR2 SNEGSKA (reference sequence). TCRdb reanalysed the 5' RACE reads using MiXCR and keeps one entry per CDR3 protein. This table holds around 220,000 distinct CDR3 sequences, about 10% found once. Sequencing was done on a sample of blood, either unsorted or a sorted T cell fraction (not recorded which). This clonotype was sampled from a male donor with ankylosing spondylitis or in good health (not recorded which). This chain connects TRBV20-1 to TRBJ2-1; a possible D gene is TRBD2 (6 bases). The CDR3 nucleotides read TGCAGTGCTGCGGGGATAACCTACAATGAGCAGTTCTTC. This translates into CSAAGITYNEQFF.